This T cell receptor beta chain was sequenced for a study of cytomegalovirus exposure and HLA in healthy donors. Background on the study: A subsequent analysis reported that the 120 or so validation repertoires were produced on the same platform that had also been used for the 666 first-cohort repertoires.

With respect to this clone: Its antigen is not identified.

TCRdb keeps only in-frame clones here, not all; method: immunoSEQ multiplex PCR. Among some 310,000 clones listed, around 90% were seen once. Notes on the study in general: Cytomegalovirus-associated status was assigned to roughly 160 TCR beta chains.

The V gene's germline CDR1 is SGDLS and CDR2 YYNGEE. V lost 3 bases and J lost 4, with 10 bases in between. This CDR3 region has 13 residues. The V and J genes are TRBV9 and TRBJ1-2; D is undetermined. Specimen: PBMCs. This receptor was identified in a man aged 25-45 years in good health and CMV-seronegative. CDR3 in amino acids: CASSDAASYGYTF. As DNA, the CDR3 is TGTGCCAGCAGCGATGCGGCCAGCTATGGCTACACCTTC. The whole variable domain, filled in from reference TRBV9 and TRBJ1-2, reads DSGVTQTPKHLITATGQRVTLRCSPRSGDLSVYWYQQSLDQGLQFLIQYYNGEERAKGNILERFSAQQFPDLHSELNLSSLELGDSALYFCASSDAASYGYTFGSGTRLTVV.